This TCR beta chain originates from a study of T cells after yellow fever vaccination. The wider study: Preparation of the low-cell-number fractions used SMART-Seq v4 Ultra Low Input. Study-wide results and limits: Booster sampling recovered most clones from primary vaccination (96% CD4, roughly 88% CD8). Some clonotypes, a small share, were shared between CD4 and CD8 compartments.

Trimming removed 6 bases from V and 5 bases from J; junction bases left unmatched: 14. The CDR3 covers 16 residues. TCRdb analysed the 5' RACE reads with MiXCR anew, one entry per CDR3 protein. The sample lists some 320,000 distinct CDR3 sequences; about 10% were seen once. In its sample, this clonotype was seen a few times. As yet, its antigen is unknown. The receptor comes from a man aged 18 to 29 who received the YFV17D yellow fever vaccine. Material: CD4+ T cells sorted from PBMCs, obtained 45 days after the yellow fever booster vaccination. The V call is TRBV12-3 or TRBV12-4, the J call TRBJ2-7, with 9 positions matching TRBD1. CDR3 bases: TGTGCCAGCAGCCCCGACCACTGGACAGGGGTGGACGAGCAGTACTTC. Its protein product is CASSPDHWTGVDEQYF.